Below, 5 T cell receptor beta chains from the same sample are listed, as sequenced in a study of CD8+ T cells in alopecia areata. Isolated RNA was reverse transcribed into cDNA used as the sequencing template. Sequenced by immunoSEQ multiplex PCR; TCRdb stores in-frame clones only, minus some. The table lists around 150,000 clones, 80% to 90% of them singletons. Treatment specified: oral pan-JAK inhibitor, 5-10 mg twice daily. The sequences come from CD8+ T cells sorted from blood, collected at week 4, from a patient treated with tofacitinib. Receptors originate from a human donor with alopecia areata.

The V and J genes are TRBV7-3 and TRBJ2-5; 15 positions agree with TRBD2. Germline V lookup: CDR1 SGHTA, CDR2 FQGTGA. The CDR3 has 16 amino acids. V was pared by 5 bases and J by 1 base, with 2 bases of the junction left unmatched. The CDR3 protein is CASSPGLAGGQETQYF. The CDR3 DNA sequence: TGTGCCAGCAGCCCGGGACTAGCGGGGGGCCAAGAGACCCAGTACTTC.

The chain couples TRBV19 to TRBJ2-3, with 8 bases lining up with TRBD1. The germline CDR1 and CDR2 sequences are LNHDA and SQIVND (reference sequence). Unmatched junction bases numbered 9, after V lost 5 bases and J lost 2 bases. The CDR3 contains 16 residues. The CDR3 coding sequence is TGTGCCAGTAGTCCCCAGGACAGGGTCTACACAGATACGCAGTATTTT. As protein: CASSPQDRVYTDTQYF.

The CDR3 spells CASSHDISGANVLTF. The DNA of the CDR3 is TGTGCCAGCAGTCATGACATCTCTGGGGCCAACGTCCTGACTTTC. The chain has TRBV27 and TRBJ2-6; D ambiguous. The V and J ends lost 5 bases and 0 bases respectively, with 8 bases between them. Germline loops: CDR1 MNHEY, CDR2 SMNVEV (reference sequence). This CDR3 contains 15 residues.

V and J are TRBV4-1 and TRBJ2-7; D is ambiguous. Germline lookup yields CDR1 MGHRA and CDR2 YSYEKL. V gave up 0 bases and J gave up 3 bases, with 12 bases separating them. The CDR3 consists of 15 residues. CDR3 nucleotides: TGCGCCAGCAGCCAAGAAATAGGCAGTTACTACGAGCAGTACTTC. This sequence encodes CASSQEIGSYYEQYF.

A single count supports this clone. CDR3 protein: CASSYGANTEAFF. DNA of the CDR3: TGTGCCAGCAGTTACGGGGCGAACACTGAAGCTTTCTTT. This chain links TRBV27 with TRBJ1-1, with D perhaps matching TRBD1 (5 bases). With 4 bases removed from V and 1 base from J, the gap between germline ends came to 7 bases. The CDR3 is made up of 13 amino acids. CDR1 is MNHEY, CDR2 SMNVEV, per germline (reference sequence).